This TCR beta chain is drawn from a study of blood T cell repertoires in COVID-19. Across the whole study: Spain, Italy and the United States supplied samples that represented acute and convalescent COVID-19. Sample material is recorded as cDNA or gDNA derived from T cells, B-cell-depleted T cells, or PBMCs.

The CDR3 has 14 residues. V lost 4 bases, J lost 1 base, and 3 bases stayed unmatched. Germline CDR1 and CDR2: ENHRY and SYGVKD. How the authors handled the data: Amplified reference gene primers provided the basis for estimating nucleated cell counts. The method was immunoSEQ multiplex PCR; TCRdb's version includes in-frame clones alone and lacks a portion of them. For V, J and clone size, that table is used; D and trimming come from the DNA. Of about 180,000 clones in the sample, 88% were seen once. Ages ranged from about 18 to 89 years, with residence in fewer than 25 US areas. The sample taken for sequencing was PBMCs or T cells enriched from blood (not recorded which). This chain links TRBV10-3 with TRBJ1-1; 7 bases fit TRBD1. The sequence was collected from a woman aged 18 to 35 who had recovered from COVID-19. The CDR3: CAISAGQKNTEAFF. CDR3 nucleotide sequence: TGTGCCATCAGTGCGGGACAGAAGAACACTGAAGCTTTCTTT.